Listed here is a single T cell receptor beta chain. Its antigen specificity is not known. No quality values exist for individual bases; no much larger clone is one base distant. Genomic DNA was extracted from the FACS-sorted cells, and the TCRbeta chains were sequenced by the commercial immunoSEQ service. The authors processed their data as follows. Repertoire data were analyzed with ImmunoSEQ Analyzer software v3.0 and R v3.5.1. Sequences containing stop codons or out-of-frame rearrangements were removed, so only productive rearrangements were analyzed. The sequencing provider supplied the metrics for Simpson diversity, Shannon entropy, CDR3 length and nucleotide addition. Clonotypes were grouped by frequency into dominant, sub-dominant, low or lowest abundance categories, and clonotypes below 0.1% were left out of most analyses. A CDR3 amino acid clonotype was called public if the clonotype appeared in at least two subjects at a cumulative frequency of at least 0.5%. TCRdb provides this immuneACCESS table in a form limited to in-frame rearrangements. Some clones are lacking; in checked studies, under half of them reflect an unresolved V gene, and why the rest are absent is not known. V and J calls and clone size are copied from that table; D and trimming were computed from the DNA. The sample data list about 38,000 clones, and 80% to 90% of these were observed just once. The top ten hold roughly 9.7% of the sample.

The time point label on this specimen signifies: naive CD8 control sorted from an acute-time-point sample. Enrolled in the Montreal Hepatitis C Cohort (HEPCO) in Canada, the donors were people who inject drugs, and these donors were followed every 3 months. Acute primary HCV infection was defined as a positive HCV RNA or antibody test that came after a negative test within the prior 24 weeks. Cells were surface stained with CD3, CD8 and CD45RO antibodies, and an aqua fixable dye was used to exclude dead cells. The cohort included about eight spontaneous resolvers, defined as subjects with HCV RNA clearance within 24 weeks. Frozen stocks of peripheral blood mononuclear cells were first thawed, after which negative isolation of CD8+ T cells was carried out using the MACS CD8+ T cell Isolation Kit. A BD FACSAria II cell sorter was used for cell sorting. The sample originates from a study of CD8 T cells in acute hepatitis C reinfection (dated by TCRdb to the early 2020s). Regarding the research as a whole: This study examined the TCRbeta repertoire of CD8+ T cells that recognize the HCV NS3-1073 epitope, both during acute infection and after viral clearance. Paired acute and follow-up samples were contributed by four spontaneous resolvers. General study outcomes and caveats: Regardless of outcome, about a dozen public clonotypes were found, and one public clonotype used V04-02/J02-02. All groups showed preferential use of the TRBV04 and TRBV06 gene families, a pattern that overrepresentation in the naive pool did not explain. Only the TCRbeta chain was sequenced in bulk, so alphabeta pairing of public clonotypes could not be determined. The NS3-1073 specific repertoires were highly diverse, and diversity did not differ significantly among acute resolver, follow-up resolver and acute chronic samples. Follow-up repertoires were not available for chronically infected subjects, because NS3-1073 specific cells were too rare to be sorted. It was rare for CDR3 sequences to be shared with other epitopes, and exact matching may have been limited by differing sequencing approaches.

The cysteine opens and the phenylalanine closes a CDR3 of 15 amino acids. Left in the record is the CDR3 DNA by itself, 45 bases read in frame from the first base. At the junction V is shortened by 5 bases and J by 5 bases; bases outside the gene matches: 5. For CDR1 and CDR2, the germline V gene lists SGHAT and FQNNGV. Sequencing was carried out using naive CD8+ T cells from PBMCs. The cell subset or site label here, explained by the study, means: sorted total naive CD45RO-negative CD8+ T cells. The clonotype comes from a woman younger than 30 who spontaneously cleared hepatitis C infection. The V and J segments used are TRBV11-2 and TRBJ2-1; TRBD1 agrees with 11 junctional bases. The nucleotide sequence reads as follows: TGTGCCAGCAGCCAGGGACAGGGGGGGAACAATGAGCAGTTCTTC. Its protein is CASSQGQGGNNEQFF.